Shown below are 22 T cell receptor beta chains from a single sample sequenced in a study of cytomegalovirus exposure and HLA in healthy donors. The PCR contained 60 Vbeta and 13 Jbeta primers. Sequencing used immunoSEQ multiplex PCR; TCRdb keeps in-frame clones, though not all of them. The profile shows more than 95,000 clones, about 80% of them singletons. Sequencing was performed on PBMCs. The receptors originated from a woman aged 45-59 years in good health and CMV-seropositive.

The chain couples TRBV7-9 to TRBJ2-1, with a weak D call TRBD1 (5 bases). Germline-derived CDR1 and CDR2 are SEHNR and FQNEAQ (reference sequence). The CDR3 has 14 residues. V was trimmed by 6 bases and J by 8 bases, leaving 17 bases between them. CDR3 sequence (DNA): TGTGCCAGCAGATCAGGGCCCCAAGGCGATGAGCAGTTCTTC. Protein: CASRSGPQGDEQFF.

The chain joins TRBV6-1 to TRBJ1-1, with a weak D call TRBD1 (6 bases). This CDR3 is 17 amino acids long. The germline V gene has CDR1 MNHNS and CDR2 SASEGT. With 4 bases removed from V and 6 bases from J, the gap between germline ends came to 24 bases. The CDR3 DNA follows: TGTGCCAGCAGTGGTGGGGGCCGGGGACAATCGGGGTCTGAAGCTTTCTTT. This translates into CASSGGGRGQSGSEAFF.

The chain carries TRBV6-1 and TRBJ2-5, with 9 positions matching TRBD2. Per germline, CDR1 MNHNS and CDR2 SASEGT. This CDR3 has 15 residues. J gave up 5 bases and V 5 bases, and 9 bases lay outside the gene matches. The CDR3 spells CASSTMGGGAETQYF. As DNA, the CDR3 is TGTGCCAGCAGTACCATGGGCGGGGGGGCGGAGACCCAGTACTTC.

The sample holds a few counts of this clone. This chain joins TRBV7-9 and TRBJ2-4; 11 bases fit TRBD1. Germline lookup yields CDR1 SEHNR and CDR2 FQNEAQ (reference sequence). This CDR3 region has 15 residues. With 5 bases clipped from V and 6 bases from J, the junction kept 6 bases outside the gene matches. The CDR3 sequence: CASSPAGQGGNIQYF. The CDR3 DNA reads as TGTGCCAGCAGCCCCGCGGGACAGGGGGGAAACATTCAGTACTTC.

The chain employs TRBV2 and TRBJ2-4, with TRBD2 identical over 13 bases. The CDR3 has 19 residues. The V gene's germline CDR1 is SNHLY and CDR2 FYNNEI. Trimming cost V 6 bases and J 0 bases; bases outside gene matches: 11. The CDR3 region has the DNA TGTGCCAGCAGACCGGGACTAGCGGGGTATGGGGCAGCCAAAAACATTCAGTACTTC. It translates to CASRPGLAGYGAAKNIQYF.

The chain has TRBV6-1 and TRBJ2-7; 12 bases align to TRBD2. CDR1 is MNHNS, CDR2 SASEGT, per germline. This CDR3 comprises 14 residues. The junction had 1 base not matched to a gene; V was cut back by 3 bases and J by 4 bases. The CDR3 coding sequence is TGTGCCAGCAGTGAGACTAGCGGGAGTTACGAGCAGTACTTC. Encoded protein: CASSETSGSYEQYF.

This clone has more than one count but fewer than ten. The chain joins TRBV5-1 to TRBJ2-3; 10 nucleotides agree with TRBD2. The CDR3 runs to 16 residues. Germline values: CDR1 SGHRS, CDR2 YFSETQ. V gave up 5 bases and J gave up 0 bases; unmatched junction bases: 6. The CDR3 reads CASSFTSGDSTDTQYF. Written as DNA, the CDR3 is TGCGCCAGCAGTTTTACTAGCGGGGATAGCACAGATACGCAGTATTTT.

The chain's CDR3 is CAWSVSLAAFSYNEQFF. The CDR3 DNA follows: TGTGCCTGGAGTGTAAGTCTAGCGGCCTTCTCCTACAATGAGCAGTTCTTC. The rearrangement links TRBV30 to TRBJ2-1; 7 bases line up with TRBD2. V lost 0 bases, J lost 0 bases, and 8 bases stayed unmatched. CDR1 and CDR2 (germline): GTSNPN, SVGIG (reference sequence). The CDR3 has 17 residues.

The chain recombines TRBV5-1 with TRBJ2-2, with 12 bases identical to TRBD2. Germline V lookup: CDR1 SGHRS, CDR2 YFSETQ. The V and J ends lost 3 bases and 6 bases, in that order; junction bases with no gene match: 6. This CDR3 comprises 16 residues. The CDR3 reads CASSSVGLAGSGELFF. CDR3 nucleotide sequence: TGCGCCAGCAGCTCGGTCGGACTAGCGGGATCCGGGGAGCTGTTTTTT.

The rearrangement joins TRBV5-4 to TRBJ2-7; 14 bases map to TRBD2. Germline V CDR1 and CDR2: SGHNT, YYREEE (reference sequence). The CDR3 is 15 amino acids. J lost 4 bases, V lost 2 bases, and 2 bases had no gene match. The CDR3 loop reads CASSFGTSGSYEQYF. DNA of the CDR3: TGTGCCAGCAGCTTCGGGACTAGCGGGAGTTACGAGCAGTACTTC. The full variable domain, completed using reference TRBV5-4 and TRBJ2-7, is ETGVTQSPTHLIKTRGQQVTLRCSSQSGHNTVSWYQQALGQGPQFIFQYYREEENGRGNFPPRFSGLQFPNYSSELNVNALELDDSALYLCASSFGTSGSYEQYFGPGTRLTVT.

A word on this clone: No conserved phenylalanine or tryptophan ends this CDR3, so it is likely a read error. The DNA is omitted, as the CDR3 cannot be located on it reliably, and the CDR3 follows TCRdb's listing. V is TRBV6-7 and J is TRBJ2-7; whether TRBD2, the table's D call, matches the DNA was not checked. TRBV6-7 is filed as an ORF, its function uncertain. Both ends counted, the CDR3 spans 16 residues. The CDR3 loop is CASSYDCAGLATNPAA.

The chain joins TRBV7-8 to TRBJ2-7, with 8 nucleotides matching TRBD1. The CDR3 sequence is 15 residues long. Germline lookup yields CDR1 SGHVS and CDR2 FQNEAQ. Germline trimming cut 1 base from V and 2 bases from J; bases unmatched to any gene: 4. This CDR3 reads CASSLEATGAYEQYF. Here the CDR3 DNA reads TGTGCCAGCAGCTTAGAGGCGACAGGGGCCTACGAGCAGTACTTC.

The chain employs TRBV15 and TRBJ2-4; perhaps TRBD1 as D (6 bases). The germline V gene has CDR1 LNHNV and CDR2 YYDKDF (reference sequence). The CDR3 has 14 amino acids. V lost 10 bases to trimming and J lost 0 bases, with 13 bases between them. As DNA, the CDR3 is TGTGCCAAGTGGACAGTCCTAGCCAAAAACATTCAGTACTTC. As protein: CAKWTVLAKNIQYF. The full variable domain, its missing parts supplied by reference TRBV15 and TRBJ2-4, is DAMVIQNPRYQVTQFGKPVTLSCSQTLNHNVMYWYQQKSSQAPKLLFHYYDKDFNNEADTPDNFQSRRPNTSFCFLDIRSPGLGDTAMYLCAKWTVLAKNIQYFGAGTRLSVL.

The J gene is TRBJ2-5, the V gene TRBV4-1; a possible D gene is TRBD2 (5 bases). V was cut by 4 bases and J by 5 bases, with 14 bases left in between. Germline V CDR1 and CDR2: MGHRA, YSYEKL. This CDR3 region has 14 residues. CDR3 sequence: CASSLYGGEETQYF. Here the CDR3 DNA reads TGCGCCAGCAGCCTTTATGGAGGAGAGGAGACCCAGTACTTC.

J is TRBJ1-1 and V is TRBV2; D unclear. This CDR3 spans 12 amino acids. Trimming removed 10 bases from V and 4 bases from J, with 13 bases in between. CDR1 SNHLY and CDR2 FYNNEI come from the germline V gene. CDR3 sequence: CATADGGTEAFF. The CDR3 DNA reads TGTGCCACCGCGGACGGAGGCACTGAAGCTTTCTTT.

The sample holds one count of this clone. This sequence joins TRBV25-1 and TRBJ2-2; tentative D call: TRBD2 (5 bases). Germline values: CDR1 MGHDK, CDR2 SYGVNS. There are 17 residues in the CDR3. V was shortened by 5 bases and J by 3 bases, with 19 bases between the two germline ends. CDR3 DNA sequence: TGTGCCAGCAGTTCCCGAAAGAGGGTATTTGACACCGGGGAGCTGTTTTTT. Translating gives CASSSRKRVFDTGELFF.

The CDR3 spells CASSPPGQIPYEQYF. The CDR3, as DNA: TGTGCCAGTAGCCCGCCGGGACAGATACCCTACGAGCAGTACTTC. The rearrangement joins TRBV19 to TRBJ2-7; 7 nucleotides match TRBD1. The CDR3 is 15 amino acids. Trimming cost V 6 bases and J 2 bases; bases outside gene matches: 10. Germline CDR1 is LNHDA and CDR2 is SQIVND (reference sequence).

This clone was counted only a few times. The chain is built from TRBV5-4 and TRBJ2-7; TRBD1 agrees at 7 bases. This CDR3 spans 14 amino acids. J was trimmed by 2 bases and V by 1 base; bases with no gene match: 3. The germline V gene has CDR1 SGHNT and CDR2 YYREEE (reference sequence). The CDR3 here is CASSLNQGAYEQYF. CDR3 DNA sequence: TGTGCCAGCAGCTTGAATCAGGGGGCCTACGAGCAGTACTTC.

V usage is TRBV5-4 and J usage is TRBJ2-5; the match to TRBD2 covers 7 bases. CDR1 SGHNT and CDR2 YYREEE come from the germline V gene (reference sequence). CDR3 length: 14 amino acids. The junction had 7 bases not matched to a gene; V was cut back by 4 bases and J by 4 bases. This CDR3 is CASSPRGSSETQYF. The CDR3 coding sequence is TGTGCCAGCAGCCCGCGGGGGAGTTCAGAGACCCAGTACTTC.

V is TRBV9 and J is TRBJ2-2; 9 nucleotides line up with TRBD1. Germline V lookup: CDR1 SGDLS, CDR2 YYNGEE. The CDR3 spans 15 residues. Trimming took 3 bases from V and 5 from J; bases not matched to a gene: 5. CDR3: CASSAFGTGTGELFF. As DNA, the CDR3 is TGTGCCAGCAGCGCGTTCGGGACAGGGACCGGGGAGCTGTTTTTT.

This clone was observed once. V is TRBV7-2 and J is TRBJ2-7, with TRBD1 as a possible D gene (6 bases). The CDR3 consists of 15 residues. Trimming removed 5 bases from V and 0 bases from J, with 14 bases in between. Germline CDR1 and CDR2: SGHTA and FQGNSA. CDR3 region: CASSRQAVSSYEQYF. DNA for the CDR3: TGTGCCAGCAGCCGACAGGCGGTGAGCTCCTACGAGCAGTACTTC.

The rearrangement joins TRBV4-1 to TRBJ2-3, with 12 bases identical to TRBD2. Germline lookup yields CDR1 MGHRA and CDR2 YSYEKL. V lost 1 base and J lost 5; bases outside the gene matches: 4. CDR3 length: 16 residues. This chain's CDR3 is CASSQVTSGRRDTQYF. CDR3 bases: TGCGCCAGCAGCCAAGTAACTAGCGGGAGGAGAGATACGCAGTATTTT.